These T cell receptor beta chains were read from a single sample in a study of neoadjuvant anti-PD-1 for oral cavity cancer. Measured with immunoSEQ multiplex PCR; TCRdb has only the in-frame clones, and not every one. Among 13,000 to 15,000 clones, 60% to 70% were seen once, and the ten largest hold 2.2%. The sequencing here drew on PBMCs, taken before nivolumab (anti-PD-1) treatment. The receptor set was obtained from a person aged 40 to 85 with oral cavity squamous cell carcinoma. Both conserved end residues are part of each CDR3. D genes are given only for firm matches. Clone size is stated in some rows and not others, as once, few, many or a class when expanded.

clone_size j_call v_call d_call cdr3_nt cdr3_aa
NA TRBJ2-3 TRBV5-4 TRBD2 TGTGCCAGCAGCAGATCTAGCGGGGGGGCTGAAGATACGCAGTATTTT CASSRSSGGAEDTQYF
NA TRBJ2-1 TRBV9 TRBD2 TGTGCCAGCAGCGTAACGACGCTAGCGGGATTCAATGAGCAGTTCTTC CASSVTTLAGFNEQFF
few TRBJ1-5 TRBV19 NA TGTGCCAGTACTAATCTGACAGTTAGCAATCAGCCCCAGCATTTT CASTNLTVSNQPQHF
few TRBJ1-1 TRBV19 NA TGTGCCAGTATAACGCAGGGGAAAGTGAACACTGAAGCTTTCTTT CASITQGKVNTEAFF
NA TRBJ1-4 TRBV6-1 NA TGTGCCAGCAGTGAACGGCAGCTAAATGAAAAACTGTTTTTT CASSERQLNEKLFF
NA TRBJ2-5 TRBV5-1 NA TGCGCCAGCAGCCCCGAGTGGGGGCAAGAGACCCAGTACTTC CASSPEWGQETQYF
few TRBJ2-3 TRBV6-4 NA TGTGCCAGCAGTGACTCCCAGGGTACACAAGATACGCAGTATTTT CASSDSQGTQDTQYF
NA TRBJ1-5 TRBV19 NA TGTGCCAGTAGTATAATACCCAGGGCATCGTCTAGCAATCAGCCCCAGCATTTT CASSIIPRASSSNQPQHF
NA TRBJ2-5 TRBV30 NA TGTGCCTGGGGGGGGCAGGGGATCCAGTACTTC CAWGGQGIQYF
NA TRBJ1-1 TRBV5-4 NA TGTGCCAGCAGCTTTTTGGGAGTGGAAGCTTTCTTT CASSFLGVEAFF
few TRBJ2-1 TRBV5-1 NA TGCGCCAGCGCCCGAGGAGGGGGAAATAATGAGCAGTTCTTC CASARGGGNNEQFF
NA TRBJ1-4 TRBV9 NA TGTGCCAGCAGCGTAGACGCTGCAACTAATGAAAAACTGTTTTTT CASSVDAATNEKLFF
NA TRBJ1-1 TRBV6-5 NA TGTGCCAGCAGGCCTGGACAGAACACTGAAGCTTTCTTT CASRPGQNTEAFF
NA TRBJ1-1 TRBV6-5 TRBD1 TGTGCCAGCAGTTACTCTCCAGGGGGGGACACTGAAGCTTTCTTT CASSYSPGGDTEAFF
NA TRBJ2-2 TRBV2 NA TGTGCCAGCAGTTCCTTGGGGGAGCTGTTTTTT CASSSLGELFF
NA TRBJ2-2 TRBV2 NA TGTGCCAGCGGTGAAGCGCTTCGGCGGGGGAACACCGGGGAGCTGTTTTTT CASGEALRRGNTGELFF
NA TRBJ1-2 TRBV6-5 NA TGTGCCAGCAGATCGGGCCTCCTGAGTGGCGGCTACACCTTC CASRSGLLSGGYTF
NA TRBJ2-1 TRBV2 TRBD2 TGTGCCAGCAGCTTCGGAGCTAGCGGGCCCTACAATGAGCAGTTCTTC CASSFGASGPYNEQFF
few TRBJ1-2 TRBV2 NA TGTGCCAGCAGTCCGCGGGTCGCCACCTATGGCTACACCTTC CASSPRVATYGYTF
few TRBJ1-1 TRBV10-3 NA TGTGCCATCAGTGACCCTGGGACAACTAACACTGAAGCTTTCTTT CAISDPGTTNTEAFF
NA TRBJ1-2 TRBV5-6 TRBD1 TGTGCCAGCAGCTTCGGGACAGGGTGGGACCTGGATTATGGCTACACCTTC CASSFGTGWDLDYGYTF
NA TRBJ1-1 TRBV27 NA TGTGCCAGCAGTTTAAGAGGACGGGGGCCCATGAACACTGAAGCTTTCTTT CASSLRGRGPMNTEAFF
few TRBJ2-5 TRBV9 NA TGTGCCAGCAGCGTAGAAGGACGGGGCGGAGAGACCCAGTACTTC CASSVEGRGGETQYF
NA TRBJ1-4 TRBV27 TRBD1 TGTGCCAGTAGACAGGGCCCCAAGGAAAAACTGTTTTTT CASRQGPKEKLFF
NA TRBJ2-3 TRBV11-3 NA TGTGCCAGCAGCACAGGGATAGATACGCAGTATTTT CASSTGIDTQYF
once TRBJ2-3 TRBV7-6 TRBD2 TGTGCCAGCAGCTCCACCGCGGGACTAGCGACGCAGTATTTT CASSSTAGLATQYF
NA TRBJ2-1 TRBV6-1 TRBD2 TGTGCCAGCAGCCAGACTAGCGGGACTTACAATGAGCAGTTCTTC CASSQTSGTYNEQFF
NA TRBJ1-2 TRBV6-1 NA TGTGCCAGCAGTGATGGGGGCAAGGGCTACACCTTC CASSDGGKGYTF
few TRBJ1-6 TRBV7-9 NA TGTGCCAGCAGCTTAGGCGGGCGCAGTAATTCACCCCTCCACTTT CASSLGGRSNSPLHF
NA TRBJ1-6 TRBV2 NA TGTGCCAAAAGGGGGGCTATGAATTCACCCCTCCACTTT CAKRGAMNSPLHF
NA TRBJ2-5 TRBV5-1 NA TGCGCCAGCCGGGCAGGGAGATTGGGAGAGACCCAGTACTTC CASRAGRLGETQYF
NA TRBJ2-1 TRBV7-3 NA TGTGCCAGCAGCTTAGACGGGGGCTCCTACAATGAGCAGTTCTTC CASSLDGGSYNEQFF
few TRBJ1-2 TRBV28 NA TGTGCCAGCAGTGTACTAAGGGGGGCATACAACTATGGCTACACCTTC CASSVLRGAYNYGYTF
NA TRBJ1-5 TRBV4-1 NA TGCGCCAGCAGCCAACCCGGGACCCGCGGCGAACCCCAGCATTTT CASSQPGTRGEPQHF
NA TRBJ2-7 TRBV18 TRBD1 TGTGCCACAAACCCCAGGGGGCAGGACGAGCAGTACTTC CATNPRGQDEQYF
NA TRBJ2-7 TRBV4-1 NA TGCGCCAGCAGCCAAGATCGGGGTTACCCCGAGCAGTACTTC CASSQDRGYPEQYF
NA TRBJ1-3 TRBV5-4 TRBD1 TGTGCCAGCAGGAGGACAGGCTCTGGAAACACCATATATTTT CASRRTGSGNTIYF
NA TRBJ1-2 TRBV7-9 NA TGTGCCAGCAGCTTAGGGGGGGAGAGCTACACCTTC CASSLGGESYTF
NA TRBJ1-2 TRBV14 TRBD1 TGTGCCAGCAGCCGAAAAAGAGGGGCAGGGGGTTTCGATGGCTACACCTTC CASSRKRGAGGFDGYTF
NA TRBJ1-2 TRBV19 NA TGTGCCAGTAGTATAGAGAGTGGGTCTAACTATGGCTACACCTTC CASSIESGSNYGYTF
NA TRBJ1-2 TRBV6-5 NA TGTGCCAGCAGCCGCCTGACAGGAGGCGGCTACACCTTC CASSRLTGGGYTF
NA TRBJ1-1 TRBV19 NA TGTGCCAGTAGTATAGACAGGAGCGGAGCCACTGAAGCTTTCTTT CASSIDRSGATEAFF
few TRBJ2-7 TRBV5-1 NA TGCGCCAGCAGCGCCGGGACGGTCTCCTACGAGCAGTACTTC CASSAGTVSYEQYF
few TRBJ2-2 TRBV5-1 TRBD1 TGCGCCAGCAGCTTGGGCACAGGGGTATTCGGGGAGCTGTTTTTT CASSLGTGVFGELFF
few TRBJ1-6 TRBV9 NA TGTGCCAGCAGCGTAGAAGGAGGGGGGCCAGGTTCACCCCTCCACTTT CASSVEGGGPGSPLHF
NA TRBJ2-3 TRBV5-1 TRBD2 TGCGCCAGCAGCTTGAAACGGGAGGTATTAGATACGCAGTATTTT CASSLKREVLDTQYF